Each of the 32 T cell receptor beta chains below was sequenced from the same sample in a study of identical twins. TCRdb fed the 5' RACE reads into MiXCR, producing one record per CDR3 protein. The sample gives more than 200,000 distinct CDR3 sequences, roughly a tenth of which show up once; around 5.1% is in the top ten. Sequencing was done on a sample of memory (CD45RO+) T cells sorted from blood. These receptors all stem from a woman younger than 30 in good health.

This sequence joins TRBV29-1 and TRBJ2-2, with D perhaps TRBD2 (6 bases). CDR3 size: 14 residues. The germline CDR1 and CDR2 sequences are SQVTM and ANQGSEA. The V gene lost 5 bases and the J gene lost 5 bases, with 15 bases spanning the gap. The CDR3 spells CSVFRDSSTGELFF. The CDR3 region has the DNA TGCAGCGTTTTCCGGGACTCCTCAACCGGGGAGCTGTTTTTT.

The V and J genes are TRBV6-1 and TRBJ2-1, with 11 bases aligning to TRBD2. V trimming: 8 bases; J trimming: 7 bases; junction bases outside the gene matches: 19. This CDR3 region has 18 residues. The germline gives CDR1 MNHNS, CDR2 SASEGT. The CDR3 spells CASHRRPIAGGPINEQFF. DNA of the CDR3: TGTGCCAGCCACCGAAGACCCATAGCGGGAGGGCCGATAAATGAGCAGTTCTTC.

This clonotype was found a few times. This chain connects TRBV12-3 or TRBV12-4 to TRBJ2-4, with TRBD2 matching over 9 bases. The CDR3 is 14 amino acids. The junction had 5 bases not matched to a gene; V was cut back by 7 bases and J by 4 bases. In DNA form, the CDR3 reads TGTGCCAGCAATAAGCGGGAGGAGAAAAACATTCAGTACTTC. This translates into CASNKREEKNIQYF.

This clonotype was seen a handful of times. The chain is built from TRBV10-3 and TRBJ2-3; 8 bases are a match to TRBD2. CDR1 is ENHRY, CDR2 SYGVKD, per germline. V lost 4 bases to trimming and J lost 1 base; unmatched junction nucleotides: 4. This CDR3 region has 15 residues. The CDR3 region has the DNA TGTGCCATCAGTGTACGGGGGGGAGGCACAGATACGCAGTATTTT. Translating gives CAISVRGGGTDTQYF.

This clonotype was recorded many times. This sequence joins TRBV12-3 or TRBV12-4 and TRBJ2-5, with 11 nucleotides matching TRBD2. The ends lost 5 bases at V and 4 bases at J; junction bases unmatched: 9. The CDR3 contains 16 residues. The CDR3 DNA reads as TGTGCCAGCAGTCCCAGTAGCGGGAGGGCCCTAGAGACCCAGTACTTC. Its translation is CASSPSSGRALETQYF.

This clonotype was counted a few times. The V call is TRBV18, the J call TRBJ1-1, with no clear D. The germline gives CDR1 KGHSH, CDR2 LQKENI. V was trimmed by 3 bases and J by 0 bases, leaving 5 bases between them. There are 13 residues in the CDR3. The CDR3 nucleotides are TGTGCCAGCTCACCGCGCCTGAACACTGAAGCTTTCTTT. This gives the protein CASSPRLNTEAFF. The variable domain in full, with the rest retrieved from reference TRBV18 and TRBJ1-1, is NAGVMQNPRHLVRRRGQEARLRCSPMKGHSHVYWYRQLPEEGLKFMVYLQKENIIDESGMPKERFSAEFPKEGPSILRIQQVVRGDSAAYFCASSPRLNTEAFFGQGTRLTVV.

The V call is TRBV15, the J call TRBJ2-6; 8 bases are shared with TRBD1. The CDR3 is made up of 16 amino acids. The germline V gene has CDR1 LNHNV and CDR2 YYDKDF (reference sequence). Trimming took 2 bases from V and 4 from J; bases not matched to a gene: 4. The CDR3 reads CATSRKTGDGANVLTF. DNA of the CDR3: TGTGCCACCAGCAGAAAGACAGGGGACGGGGCCAACGTCCTGACTTTC.

This clonotype was found many times. The chain is built from TRBV7-9 and TRBJ2-1, with D hard to call. Germline V gene lookup returns CDR1 SEHNR and CDR2 FQNEAQ (reference sequence). The length of the CDR3 is 12 residues. Trimming pared 5 bases from V and 6 bases from J, leaving 8 bases between. The CDR3 sequence is CASSPNINEQFF. The CDR3 nucleotides read TGTGCCAGCAGCCCAAATATCAATGAGCAGTTCTTC.

Ten or more counts support this clonotype. The chain couples TRBV5-6 to TRBJ2-3, with D possibly TRBD1 on 6 matching bases. V lost 4 bases, J lost 2 bases, and 23 bases lay in between. The CDR3 is 18 amino acids. The germline gives CDR1 SGHDT, CDR2 YYEEEE. The CDR3 region is CASSPLPQGRWDTDTQYF. In nucleotides, the CDR3 is TGTGCCAGCAGCCCACTCCCACAGGGTCGTTGGGACACAGATACGCAGTATTTT. Full variable domain (outside the CDR3, taken from reference TRBV5-6 and TRBJ2-3): DAGVTQSPTHLIKTRGQQVTLRCSPKSGHDTVSWYQQALGQGPQFIFQYYEEEERQRGNFPDRFSGHQFPNYSSELNVNALLLGDSALYLCASSPLPQGRWDTDTQYFGPGTRLTVL.

V and J are TRBV28 and TRBJ2-2; D is ambiguous. This CDR3 has 13 amino acids. V shed 5 bases and J shed 2 bases, with 6 bases lying between them. Germline CDR1 reads MDHEN; CDR2 reads SYDVKM. CDR3 nucleotides: TGTGCCAGCAGTGCAACAAACACCGGGGAGCTGTTTTTT. This encodes CASSATNTGELFF.

This clonotype appeared a few times. This chain joins TRBV14 and TRBJ2-5; 9 positions agree with TRBD1. This CDR3 contains 15 residues. V lost 1 base to trimming and J lost 6 bases; unmatched junction nucleotides: 6. Per the germline V gene, CDR1 is SGHDN and CDR2 is FVKESK. The DNA for the CDR3 is TGTGCCAGCAGCCAAGGGGGGACAGGGTATCAGACCCAGTACTTC. Its translation: CASSQGGTGYQTQYF.

A few counts support this clonotype. The chain recombines TRBV20-1 with TRBJ2-1; a weak D match, TRBD2 (5 bases). Germline loops: CDR1 DFQATT, CDR2 SNEGSKA (reference sequence). The CDR3 is made up of 16 amino acids. The V gene lost 3 bases and the J gene lost 10 bases, with 25 bases spanning the gap. CDR3 sequence reads: CSASRSGLKRIHEQFF. CDR3 in DNA: TGCAGTGCTAGTAGATCCGGGCTGAAGCGGATTCACGAGCAGTTCTTC.

There are a few counts of this clonotype. The rearrangement joins TRBV11-1 to TRBJ2-3, with D possibly TRBD1 on 6 matching bases. V lost 10 bases, J lost 0 bases, and 14 bases lay in between. Germline loops: CDR1 SGHAT, CDR2 FQDESV (reference sequence). The length of the CDR3 is 14 residues. The CDR3 bases are TGTGCCACTCGACCGGGACAAAGCACAGATACGCAGTATTTT. This encodes CATRPGQSTDTQYF.

This chain joins TRBV11-2 and TRBJ2-2; possibly TRBD2 for D (7 bases). CDR1 SGHAT and CDR2 FQNNGV come from the germline V gene. The CDR3 runs to 17 residues. Trimming took 4 bases from V and 3 from J, leaving 18 bases between them. CDR3 amino acids: CASSYRGGTAHTGELFF. The CDR3 nucleotides are TGTGCCAGCAGCTATAGGGGGGGGACCGCCCACACCGGGGAGCTGTTTTTT.

This clonotype has a handful of counts. CDR3 protein: CASSPGSANQPQHF. As DNA, the CDR3 is TGTGCCAGCAGCCCCGGGTCAGCAAATCAGCCCCAGCATTTT. This rearrangement joins TRBV6-1 to TRBJ1-5, with no clear D. V was clipped by 6 bases and J by 4 bases, with 13 bases between them. CDR3 length: 14 residues. Germline CDR1 reads MNHNS; CDR2 reads SASEGT.

This clonotype was picked up a small number of times. The gene calls are TRBV20-1 and TRBJ2-7; 9 nucleotides line up with TRBD1. The germline gives CDR1 DFQATT, CDR2 SNEGSKA (reference sequence). This CDR3 is built from 13 residues. The V and J ends lost 5 bases and 5 bases, in that order; junction bases with no gene match: 7. The CDR3 protein is CSAYRTGEDEQYF. The CDR3, as DNA: TGCAGTGCTTACCGGACAGGGGAAGACGAGCAGTACTTC.

This clonotype has just a few counts. CDR3 nucleotides: TGTGCCAGCAGCGTAGAAGGTAGCGGGAGGGCCTTCGGTGAGCAGTTCTTC. The encoded protein is CASSVEGSGRAFGEQFF. V usage is TRBV9 and J usage is TRBJ2-1, with 11 bases fitting TRBD2. Unmatched junction bases numbered 11, after V lost 0 bases and J lost 9 bases. The CDR3 has 17 residues. Germline-derived CDR1 and CDR2 are SGDLS and YYNGEE. The whole variable domain, remainder taken from reference TRBV9 and TRBJ2-1, is DSGVTQTPKHLITATGQRVTLRCSPRSGDLSVYWYQQSLDQGLQFLIQYYNGEERAKGNILERFSAQQFPDLHSELNLSSLELGDSALYFCASSVEGSGRAFGEQFFGPGTRLTVL.

This clonotype was observed a handful of times. The CDR3 nucleotides are TGCAGCGTTGGCGACACGAACACCGGGGAGCTGTTTTTT. This codes for CSVGDTNTGELFF. This sequence joins TRBV29-1 and TRBJ2-2; D is undetermined. This CDR3 is 13 amino acids long. Germline loops: CDR1 SQVTM, CDR2 ANQGSEA. Between the trimmed V and J ends, which lost 4 bases and 0 bases, there was a span of 6 bases.

The sample holds many counts of this clonotype. The chain combines TRBV5-8 with TRBJ2-7; D might be TRBD2 (5 bases). Germline lookup yields CDR1 SGHTS and CDR2 YDEGEE. V gave up 0 bases and J gave up 9 bases, with 25 bases separating them. This CDR3 region has 17 residues. The CDR3 sequence is CASSLGTTISPDMGQYF. In DNA form, the CDR3 reads TGTGCCAGCAGCTTGGGAACGACTATTTCCCCAGACATGGGGCAGTACTTC.

The rearrangement links TRBV20-1 to TRBJ2-2; D gene uncertain. With 3 bases removed from V and 10 bases from J, the gap between germline ends came to 15 bases. CDR3 length: 13 amino acids. Germline lookup yields CDR1 DFQATT and CDR2 SNEGSKA (reference sequence). The CDR3 DNA sequence: TGCAGTGCTAGCAAACAGCCGTTAGAGGAGCTGTTTTTT. Translated, it gives CSASKQPLEELFF.

CDR3 sequence (DNA): TGCGCCAGCAGCTCGGACAGGTCAGGTGGCTACACCTTC. This encodes CASSSDRSGGYTF. J is TRBJ1-2 and V is TRBV5-1; 7 bases agree with TRBD1. J gave up 7 bases and V 3 bases, and 6 bases lay outside the gene matches. Germline values: CDR1 SGHRS, CDR2 YFSETQ. The CDR3 length is 13 residues.

This clonotype showed up just a few times. CDR3 DNA sequence: TGTGCCTGGAGTGAGGCCTGGGGGGAGACCCAGTACTTC. It is translated as CAWSEAWGETQYF. The V gene is TRBV30, the J gene TRBJ2-5; either TRBD1 or TRBD2 may fit D (5 bases each). Germline-derived CDR1 and CDR2 are GTSNPN and SVGIG (reference sequence). The ends were cut back, 1 base at V and 5 bases at J, with 11 bases in the middle. The CDR3 is 13 residues long.

The table lists this clonotype with a few counts. This chain connects TRBV11-1 to TRBJ2-5; 15 nucleotides agree with TRBD2. Germline V gene data show CDR1 as SGHAT and CDR2 as FQDESV (reference sequence). The CDR3 runs to 18 residues. V was pared by 4 bases and J by 1 base, with 7 bases of the junction left unmatched. CDR3 protein: CASSSGTSGGRTQETQYF. DNA of the CDR3: TGTGCCAGCAGCTCTGGGACTAGCGGGGGGAGAACCCAAGAGACCCAGTACTTC.

The chain couples TRBV6-2 or TRBV6-3 to TRBJ2-7; possible D gene TRBD1, 5 bases. The CDR3 consists of 15 residues. The ends were cut back, 6 bases at V and 2 bases at J, with 17 bases in the middle. Germline-derived CDR1 and CDR2 are MNHEY and SVGEGT. CDR3 DNA: TGTGCCAGCAGCCCGGACACGATGAACCCCTACGAGCAGTACTTC. This gives the protein CASSPDTMNPYEQYF.

This clonotype has at least ten counts. The V and J genes are TRBV12-3 or TRBV12-4 and TRBJ1-6; D is uncertain. Trimming took 5 bases from V and 7 from J, leaving 12 bases between them. The CDR3 runs to 14 residues. The CDR3 reads CASSLGAGNSPLHF. In DNA, the CDR3 is TGTGCCAGCAGTCTAGGAGCGGGAAATTCACCCCTCCACTTT.

The chain links TRBV20-1 to TRBJ1-4; D is possibly TRBD1 (6 bases). CDR1 and CDR2 (germline): DFQATT, SNEGSKA (reference sequence). This CDR3 contains 14 residues. Deletions cut 6 bases from V and 8 bases from J, with 19 bases between. CDR3 region: CSAQRGLDNEKLFF. CDR3 DNA sequence: TGCAGTGCCCAACGGGGGCTGGATAACGAAAAACTGTTTTTT.

V is TRBV20-1 and J is TRBJ2-1; D assignment may be TRBD1 or TRBD2 (5 bases each). This CDR3 has 15 amino acids. V dropped 0 bases and J dropped 2 bases, with 11 bases sitting between them. Germline assignment: CDR1 DFQATT and CDR2 SNEGSKA (reference sequence). The CDR3 region has the DNA TGCAGTGCTAGAGATAGAACGGGACCCTACAATGAGCAGTTCTTC. Protein sequence: CSARDRTGPYNEQFF.

The J gene is TRBJ2-7, the V gene TRBV20-1; D is unclear. V gave up 5 bases and J gave up 5 bases, with 10 bases separating them. This CDR3 is 11 amino acids long. CDR1 and CDR2 (germline): DFQATT, SNEGSKA (reference sequence). DNA of the CDR3: TGCAGTGCTGGCCTTATGAACGAGCAGTACTTC. It is translated as CSAGLMNEQYF.

This clonotype was seen a few times. The J gene is TRBJ2-2, the V gene TRBV12-3 or TRBV12-4, with D possibly being TRBD1 or TRBD2 (5 bases each). CDR3 length equals 16 residues. The V end was cut by 6 bases, the J end by 4 bases, with 18 bases between. In DNA, the CDR3 is TGTGCCAGCAGGGCCCGGGACGGAAGCTTCACCGGGGAGCTGTTTTTT. This sequence encodes CASRARDGSFTGELFF.

The chain recombines TRBV20-1 with TRBJ2-3; D call uncertain. This CDR3 spans 16 amino acids. V dropped 0 bases and J dropped 5 bases, with 18 bases sitting between them. CDR1 DFQATT and CDR2 SNEGSKA come from the germline V gene (reference sequence). The CDR3 here is CSARERSGHRRDTQYF. CDR3 DNA: TGCAGTGCTAGAGAACGGTCAGGTCATAGGAGAGATACGCAGTATTTT.

In this sample, this clonotype turned up many times. This chain links TRBV7-9 with TRBJ2-1; the D gene is possibly TRBD2 (5 bases). The V gene lost 5 bases and the J gene lost 7 bases, with 15 bases spanning the gap. Germline CDR1 SEHNR, CDR2 FQNEAQ (reference sequence). The CDR3 is 14 residues long. DNA of the CDR3: TGTGCCAGCAGCCCGCTCGCTTCGGGGAATGAGCAGTTCTTC. Protein sequence: CASSPLASGNEQFF.

The V gene is TRBV25-1, the J gene TRBJ2-2; 9 bases align to TRBD2. V lost 2 bases to trimming and J lost 4 bases; unmatched junction nucleotides: 8. Germline assignment: CDR1 MGHDK and CDR2 SYGVNS. The CDR3 sequence is 17 residues long. CDR3 nucleotide sequence: TGTGCCAGCAGTGAACCCCCCTTAGCGGGAGCCACCGGGGAGCTGTTTTTT. This encodes CASSEPPLAGATGELFF.